These 30 T cell receptor beta chains originate from one sample sequenced in a study of early T cells in non-severe SARS-CoV-2 infection (dated by TCRdb to 2020 to 2023). The method behind the library was 5' RACE. Sequencing used a NextSeq 500. TCRdb applied fastp at Q25 and MiXCR to the public reads, then kept only in-frame beta chains. Rows with a matching CDR3 protein are joined into one entry that keeps the most common DNA and genes. This sample lists tens of thousands of distinct CDR3 sequences; approximately 10% were detected once. Roughly 6% of the sample goes to the ten largest clones. Sequences were obtained from whole blood. The receptors were sampled from an adult who was a healthcare worker with PCR-confirmed SARS-CoV-2 infection or an uninfected control (not recorded which).

This clonotype was recorded a few times. The V and J genes are TRBV7-3 and TRBJ2-1; 7 bases are shared with TRBD2. The ends lost 2 bases at V and 5 bases at J; junction bases unmatched: 6. CDR3 length equals 15 residues. Looked up from germline, CDR1 is SGHTA and CDR2 is FQGTGA. The chain's CDR3 is CASSLGGRVNNEQFF. The CDR3 nucleotides are TGTGCCAGCAGCTTAGGAGGGAGGGTAAACAATGAGCAGTTCTTC.

The chain combines TRBV29-1 with TRBJ2-1; D ambiguous. The germline V and J ends were trimmed by 4 bases and 5 bases, with 6 bases remaining between them. Germline CDR1 reads SQVTM; CDR2 reads ANQGSEA. The length of the CDR3 is 11 residues. The CDR3 DNA is TGCAGCGTTGGGGCCCACAATGAGCAGTTCTTC. This codes for CSVGAHNEQFF.

The chain recombines TRBV29-1 with TRBJ2-3; 9 bases are shared with TRBD1. The CDR3 is 14 residues long. Trimming removed 6 bases from V and 0 bases from J; junction bases left unmatched: 4. Per germline, CDR1 SQVTM and CDR2 ANQGSEA. The CDR3 reads CSVYRGQSTDTQYF. In nucleotides, the CDR3 is TGCAGCGTCTACAGGGGGCAGAGCACAGATACGCAGTATTTT.

The chain joins TRBV5-5 to TRBJ1-2; no clear D gene. Germline values: CDR1 SGHKS, CDR2 YYEKEE (reference sequence). CDR3 size: 16 residues. The V end lost 0 bases, the J end lost 5 bases, and 17 bases lay between the germline ends. The CDR3 DNA reads as TGTGCCAGCAGCTTGGCGGGAGTCACCCTGTCGTATGGCTACACCTTC. Its protein is CASSLAGVTLSYGYTF.

This clonotype was picked up a small number of times. The V and J genes are TRBV7-9 and TRBJ2-3; 9 bases line up with TRBD2. Trimming removed 8 bases from V and 2 bases from J; junction bases left unmatched: 5. Germline CDR1 and CDR2: SEHNR and FQNEAQ (reference sequence). The CDR3 runs to 14 residues. CDR3 in DNA: TGTGCCAGCCGCGGACTAGCGCACACAGATACGCAGTATTTT. Its translation is CASRGLAHTDTQYF.

This clonotype has a handful of counts. J is TRBJ2-1 and V is TRBV4-1; D is possibly TRBD1 (5 bases). The CDR3 length is 15 residues. CDR1 and CDR2 from the germline V gene are MGHRA and YSYEKL. V lost 3 bases and J lost 0, with 9 bases in between. CDR3 nucleotide sequence: TGCGCCAGCAGCCACCGACAGTCCTCCTACAATGAGCAGTTCTTC. Encoded protein: CASSHRQSSYNEQFF.

Only a few counts were recorded for this clonotype. The rearrangement joins TRBV7-6 to TRBJ2-5; D is unclear. The CDR3 covers 14 residues. Germline V lookup: CDR1 SGHVS, CDR2 FNYEAQ. V shed 1 base and J shed 1 base, with 7 bases lying between them. The CDR3, as DNA: TGTGCCAGCAGCTTAGTGGGGTTCCAAGAGACCCAGTACTTC. This encodes CASSLVGFQETQYF.

The genes are TRBV6-6 and TRBJ2-5; possibly TRBD1 for D (5 bases). CDR3 length: 12 residues. V was trimmed by 5 bases and J by 3 bases, leaving 7 bases between them. Looked up from germline, CDR1 is MNHNY and CDR2 is SVGAGI (reference sequence). In DNA, the CDR3 is TGTGCCAGCAGTGAAGGGGAAGAGACCCAGTACTTC. Translation: CASSEGEETQYF.

This clonotype has a count of ten or more. CDR3 protein: CASSMGAEGIQYF. CDR3 coding DNA: TGTGCCAGTAGTATGGGTGCGGAGGGCATTCAGTACTTC. V gene TRBV19 combines with J gene TRBJ2-4, with D maybe TRBD2 (6 bases). Germline V lookup: CDR1 LNHDA, CDR2 SQIVND (reference sequence). The CDR3 totals 13 residues. Trimming pared 3 bases from V and 9 bases from J, leaving 12 bases between. The full variable domain, its missing parts supplied by reference TRBV19 and TRBJ2-4, is DGGITQSPKYLFRKEGQNVTLSCEQNLNHDAMYWYRQDPGQGLRLIYYSQIVNDFQKGDIAEGYSVSREKKESFPLTVTSAQKNPTAFYLCASSMGAEGIQYFGAGTRLSVL.

This clonotype occurred many times. The chain employs TRBV7-6 and TRBJ1-1; D is unresolved. V gave up 1 base and J gave up 1 base, with 10 bases separating them. The CDR3 sequence is 15 residues long. Germline CDR1 is SGHVS and CDR2 is FNYEAQ. The CDR3 sequence: CASSLDEYGNTEAFF. CDR3 coding DNA: TGTGCCAGCAGCTTAGACGAATACGGGAACACTGAAGCTTTCTTT.

This clonotype was seen more than once but under ten times. CDR3 nucleotide sequence: TGTGCCAGTAGTATTTACCCAGGGGTGGTCTACGAGCAGTACTTC. Translating gives CASSIYPGVVYEQYF. The chain couples TRBV19 to TRBJ2-7, with TRBD1 as a possible D gene (6 bases). V gave up 3 bases and J gave up 3 bases, with 15 bases separating them. Germline CDR1 is LNHDA and CDR2 is SQIVND (reference sequence). This CDR3 region has 15 residues.

V and J are TRBV3-1 and TRBJ2-1, with TRBD2 identical over 7 bases. The CDR3 has 15 residues. V shed 3 bases and J 4 bases; nucleotides not matched to a gene: 6. Germline V lookup: CDR1 LGHDT, CDR2 YNNKEL (reference sequence). Here the CDR3 reads CASSHMGEGYNEQFF. DNA for the CDR3: TGTGCCAGCAGCCATATGGGGGAGGGGTACAATGAGCAGTTCTTC.

The V gene is TRBV20-1, the J gene TRBJ2-7; D remains ambiguous. Deletions cut 5 bases from V and 1 base from J, with 9 bases between. The CDR3 is 12 residues long. The germline gives CDR1 DFQATT, CDR2 SNEGSKA (reference sequence). The CDR3 DNA reads TGCAGTGCTTTAACACGTTCCTACGAGCAGTACTTC. This encodes CSALTRSYEQYF.

This clonotype was seen a few times. The genes are TRBV29-1 and TRBJ2-5, with TRBD2 identical over 10 bases. The junction had 3 bases not matched to a gene; V was cut back by 4 bases and J by 4 bases. The CDR3 is made up of 13 amino acids. Germline V lookup: CDR1 SQVTM, CDR2 ANQGSEA. Written as DNA, the CDR3 is TGCAGCGTTGTAACTAGCGGGACAGAGACCCAGTACTTC. Its translation: CSVVTSGTETQYF.

The V and J genes are TRBV28 and TRBJ2-7; D is possibly TRBD2 (6 bases). Trimming removed 5 bases at V and 6 bases at J, with 26 bases between. Looked up from germline, CDR1 is MDHEN and CDR2 is SYDVKM. The CDR3 runs to 17 residues. CDR3 loop: CASSPTWGQKTTSEQYF. CDR3 nucleotides: TGTGCCAGCAGTCCTACCTGGGGCCAGAAAACGACTAGCGAGCAGTACTTC.

This clonotype has more than one count but fewer than ten. The chain links TRBV28 to TRBJ2-7, with 8 bases lining up with TRBD2. This CDR3 contains 12 residues. J gave up 6 bases and V 8 bases, and 6 bases lay outside the gene matches. Looked up from germline, CDR1 is MDHEN and CDR2 is SYDVKM. The CDR3 nucleotides read TGTGCCAGCGGAGGGAGCGGGAGCGAGCAGTACTTC. It encodes CASGGSGSEQYF.

This clonotype occurred a few times. This sequence joins TRBV7-9 and TRBJ2-1, with TRBD2 matching over 9 bases. V trimming: 4 bases; J trimming: 0 bases; junction bases outside the gene matches: 13. Germline CDR1 SEHNR, CDR2 FQNEAQ (reference sequence). The CDR3 covers 19 residues. The CDR3 DNA sequence: TGTGCCAGCAGCTATCGCCCCTCGGCTAGCGGGACCTCCTACAATGAGCAGTTCTTC. This sequence encodes CASSYRPSASGTSYNEQFF.

This clonotype occurred a few times. The chain recombines TRBV11-2 with TRBJ2-3; maybe TRBD2 (6 bases). Trimming stripped 11 bases from V and 4 bases from J, with 22 bases between. Germline V CDR1 and CDR2: SGHAT, FQNNGV. The CDR3 has 15 amino acids. The CDR3 reads CAAGGRPPLADTQYF. DNA of the CDR3: TGTGCCGCCGGGGGAAGGCCGCCTCTGGCAGATACGCAGTATTTT.

V and J are TRBV4-1 and TRBJ1-2, with D possibly TRBD1 on 5 matching bases. CDR1 and CDR2 from the germline V gene are MGHRA and YSYEKL. CDR3 length equals 14 residues. V was trimmed by 0 bases and J by 6 bases, leaving 11 bases between them. The CDR3 sequence: CASSQDRVSHGYTF. Written as DNA, the CDR3 is TGCGCCAGCAGCCAAGACAGGGTTAGCCATGGCTACACCTTC.

The rearrangement joins TRBV28 to TRBJ2-1, with 9 nucleotides matching TRBD2. V lost 5 bases to trimming and J lost 8 bases; unmatched junction nucleotides: 7. The CDR3 extends over 14 amino acids. CDR1 is MDHEN, CDR2 SYDVKM, per germline. CDR3 region: CASSLSGGRYEQFF. The DNA for the CDR3 is TGTGCCAGCAGTCTTAGCGGGGGTAGATATGAGCAGTTCTTC.

This clonotype was recorded a few times. The chain couples TRBV20-1 to TRBJ1-3; D gene unclear. Germline loops: CDR1 DFQATT, CDR2 SNEGSKA (reference sequence). The V gene lost 6 bases and the J gene lost 0 bases, with 6 bases spanning the gap. The CDR3 spans 12 residues. The CDR3 coding sequence is TGCAGTGCACCTACCTCTGGAAACACCATATATTTT. It yields the protein CSAPTSGNTIYF.

This clonotype was seen a handful of times. The chain has TRBV20-1 and TRBJ1-1, with D perhaps TRBD1 (5 bases). Germline CDR1 and CDR2: DFQATT and SNEGSKA (reference sequence). Trimming cost V 0 bases and J 5 bases, with 7 bases left between them. CDR3 length: 12 amino acids. The CDR3 sequence is CSARDGGTEAFF. DNA of the CDR3: TGCAGTGCTAGAGATGGGGGGACTGAAGCTTTCTTT.

In its sample, this clonotype was seen a few times. The CDR3 bases are TGTGCCAGCAGCCCCGGTGGGGGTGGAGAGACCCAGTACTTC. Its translation: CASSPGGGGETQYF. V and J are TRBV7-3 and TRBJ2-5; D may match TRBD1 or TRBD2 (5 bases each). The CDR3 is 14 residues long. CDR1 is SGHTA and CDR2 is FQGTGA in the germline V gene. Deletions cut 5 bases from V and 4 bases from J, with 14 bases between.

This chain connects TRBV11-2 to TRBJ2-3; D is unresolved. V lost 0 bases and J lost 3, with 4 bases in between. This CDR3 comprises 13 residues. Germline CDR1 and CDR2: SGHAT and FQNNGV. CDR3 nucleotides: TGTGCCAGCAGCTTAGATAAGACAGATACGCAGTATTTT. It encodes CASSLDKTDTQYF.

This sequence joins TRBV7-6 and TRBJ2-7; D might be TRBD1 or TRBD2, each matching 6 bases. The V end was cut by 1 base, the J end by 5 bases, with 15 bases between. Germline CDR1 reads SGHVS; CDR2 reads FNYEAQ. The CDR3 has 15 residues. This CDR3 reads CASSLELPGANEQYF. The CDR3 nucleotides are TGTGCCAGCAGCTTAGAACTTCCGGGGGCGAACGAGCAGTACTTC. Filled out from reference TRBV7-6 and TRBJ2-7, the complete variable domain reads GAGVSQSPRYKVTKRGQDVALRCDPISGHVSLYWYRQALGQGPEFLTYFNYEAQQDKSGLPNDRFSAERPEGSISTLTIQRTEQRDSAMYRCASSLELPGANEQYFGPGTRLTVT.

This clonotype was seen a few times. The J gene is TRBJ1-2, the V gene TRBV19; 7 bases are a match to TRBD1. The CDR3 is 14 residues long. The V gene's germline CDR1 is LNHDA and CDR2 SQIVND (reference sequence). After removal of 9 bases from V and 10 bases from J, the junction contained 17 bases not matched to a gene. The chain's CDR3 is CASRQGGRVVDYTF. For the CDR3, the DNA is TGTGCCAGCCGTCAAGGGGGCAGGGTTGTTGACTACACCTTC. The full variable domain, its missing parts supplied by reference TRBV19 and TRBJ1-2, is DGGITQSPKYLFRKEGQNVTLSCEQNLNHDAMYWYRQDPGQGLRLIYYSQIVNDFQKGDIAEGYSVSREKKESFPLTVTSAQKNPTAFYLCASRQGGRVVDYTFGSGTRLTVV.

The sample holds a few counts of this clonotype. The chain has TRBV7-8 and TRBJ2-1; D is unclear. V was cut by 2 bases and J by 4 bases, with 9 bases left in between. CDR1 is SGHVS and CDR2 is FQNEAQ in the germline V gene. The CDR3 covers 14 residues. The CDR3 DNA is TGTGCCAGCAGCTTAAGCTTCATTTACAATGAGCAGTTCTTC. It specifies CASSLSFIYNEQFF. The entire variable domain, with the rest obtained from reference TRBV7-8 and TRBJ2-1, is as follows: GAGVSQSPRYKVAKRGQDVALRCDPISGHVSLFWYQQALGQGPEFLTYFQNEAQLDKSGLPSDRFFAERPEGSVSTLKIQRTQQEDSAVYLCASSLSFIYNEQFFGPGTRLTVL.

The chain is built from TRBV4-2 and TRBJ2-1; possibly TRBD1 for D (5 bases). The germline V and J ends were trimmed by 2 bases and 9 bases, with 8 bases remaining between them. Per germline, CDR1 LGHNA and CDR2 YNFKEQ. This CDR3 has 12 residues. CDR3 loop: CASSQNQGEQFF. CDR3 sequence (DNA): TGTGCCAGCAGCCAAAATCAGGGTGAGCAGTTCTTC.

This chain uses TRBV7-6 with TRBJ1-2, with D uncertain. V was shortened by 5 bases and J by 4 bases, with 14 bases between the two germline ends. The CDR3 consists of 14 residues. The germline gives CDR1 SGHVS, CDR2 FNYEAQ. CDR3 residues: CASSLDTYGYGYTF. DNA of the CDR3: TGTGCCAGCAGCCTCGACACCTATGGCTATGGCTACACCTTC.

This clonotype has just a few counts. This chain uses TRBV11-2 with TRBJ2-1; D uncertain. CDR1 SGHAT and CDR2 FQNNGV come from the germline V gene. Deletions cut 5 bases from V and 8 bases from J, with 25 bases between. The CDR3 contains 17 residues. The CDR3 DNA follows: TGTGCCAGCAGCCCGCAGGACCCCTCGATTTTCGACCATGAGCAGTTCTTC. Its protein is CASSPQDPSIFDHEQFF.